The TCR beta chain described here comes from a study of T cells in Graves' hyperthyroidism and ophthalmopathy (dated by TCRdb to about 2019). For the study in its entirety: Peripheral blood samples were taken at the time of initial diagnosis, prior to any treatment. Prospective prediction of ophthalmopathy was tested in an independent validation cohort consisting of some 18 hyperthyroidism patients and around 16 patients who later progressed to ophthalmopathy. Following sampling, methimazole starting at 30 mg daily was given to hyperthyroidism patients, and high-dose intravenous methylprednisolone was given to ophthalmopathy patients. The paper reports TCR Vbeta CDR3 sequencing of over 130 peripheral blood samples: 43 ophthalmopathy, under 80 hyperthyroidism and around 17 progressor patients. The study also compared thyroid tissue and blood T-cell repertoires from roughly six Graves' hyperthyroidism patients. To identify TCR V-J signatures that set the groups apart, the researchers used a discovery cohort of 100 patients, made up of 40 to 45 with Graves' ophthalmopathy and about 59 with stable Graves' hyperthyroidism. The 95 to 100 discovery patients were divided at random into training and test sets in a 7:3 ratio. The study at large found these results: Blood samples also contained most of the expanded thyroid clonotypes (frequency above 0.001), which suggests that blood repertoires may reflect thyroid immune responses. In validation, the model predicted progression to ophthalmopathy with around 71% sensitivity and less than 80% specificity, a median of around six months before onset. A 13 V-J signature model separated ophthalmopathy from stable hyperthyroidism, with 87.88% sensitivity and roughly 81% specificity in cross-validation and 80%/75% in testing. Sample size was not statistically predetermined, and blinding of investigators to group allocation was not performed.

Ophthalmopathy patients had moderately to severely active disease, Clinical Activity Score of at least 3, NOSPECS grade of at least 4, and duration under 3 months. Exclusion was applied to patients with uncontrolled infections, other autoimmune diseases, pregnancy or lactation. Diagnoses were established on the basis of clinical symptoms, serum thyroxine and TRAb, thyroid ultrasound, and orbital computed tomography. PBMCs were separated from roughly 10 ml of fresh peripheral blood using Ficoll-Paque density gradient centrifugation. Trizol reagent was used to extract total RNA, and RNA quality was then checked on an Agilent 2100 Bioanalyzer. This clonotype was seen only a few times. There is no known antigen for this receptor. No per-base quality is available; no much larger clone lies one base away. Amplification of TCR beta CDR3 regions was carried out from RNA transcripts. For the first round of RT-PCR on the TCR CDR3, the HTBI primer set was used together with the Qiagen OneStep RT-PCR kit. The libraries were constructed in a second round of multiplex PCR and then size-selected and purified. Sequencing of the libraries was done on an Illumina HiSeq2000 using paired-end 100 bp reads. In the source study's methods: SOAPnuke was used to process the raw data, with reads discarded if the reads contained adapters or uncalled bases, had a mean Phred below 15, or lacked an exact constant-primer or identifier match. COPE v1.2.5 was used to merge high-quality paired reads, and clonotypes were defined as unique nucleotide sequences. MiTCR v1.1 was used to align the clonotypes against IMGT TRBV, TRBD and TRBJ reference segments. Only V-J combinations with frequency above 0.0001, covering 99% to 99.2% of repertoires, were analysed. The TCS score was defined as F50 (clonal expansion) divided by E x V (chaos), with BLOSUM62-based TCRdist calculated between CDR3 peptides within each V-J. Welch's t-statistics and random forest reduced 500 to 650 V-J features to fewer than 15, which were used in a naive Bayes classifier (R e1071). TCRdb trimmed public reads at Q25 via fastp, called clones via MiXCR and kept in-frame beta chains. A single entry per CDR3 protein holds the most common genes and DNA from its merged rows. None of the V and J calls come from the authors' own analysis; TCRdb made them. For this sample there are 450,000 to 550,000 distinct CDR3 sequences; roughly 25% appear just once. Roughly 12% of the sample rests with the top ten.

The germline V gene (reference sequence) specifies DFQATT as CDR1 and SNEGSKA as CDR2. From the cysteine up to the phenylalanine, the CDR3 has a length of 14 residues. The retained sequence is limited to the CDR3, 42 bases, with the frame set at the first base. V gives up 3 bases and J gives up 1 base, and the segment between their germline ends measures 10 bases. The specimen was blood. The rearranged chain carries TRBV20-1 and TRBJ1-5; TRBD1 is possibly the D segment (5 matching bases). This clonotype was obtained from a woman aged 25 to 45 with Graves' ophthalmopathy. The nucleotide sequence reads TGCAGTGCTAGTAGGGGAAACAGCAATCAGCCCCAGCATTTT. It translates as CSASRGNSNQPQHF.